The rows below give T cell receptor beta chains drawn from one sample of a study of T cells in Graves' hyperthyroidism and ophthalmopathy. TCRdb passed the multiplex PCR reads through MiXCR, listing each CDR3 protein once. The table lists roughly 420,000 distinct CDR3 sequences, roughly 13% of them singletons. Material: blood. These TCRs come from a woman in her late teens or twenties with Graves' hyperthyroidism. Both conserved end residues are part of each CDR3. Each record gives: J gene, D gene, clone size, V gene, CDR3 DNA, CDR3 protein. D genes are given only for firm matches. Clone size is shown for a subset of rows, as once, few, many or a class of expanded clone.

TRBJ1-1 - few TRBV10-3 TGTGCCATCAGATCGCTGGTCGGGGAAGATAATGAAGCTTTCTTT CAIRSLVGEDNEAFF
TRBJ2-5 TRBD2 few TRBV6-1 TGTGCCAGCAGAGGACTAGCCGCCGAGACCCAGTACTTC CASRGLAAETQYF
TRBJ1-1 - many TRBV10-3 TGTGCCATCAGTGAGTCGGCAGGGTCCCCCGCTGAAGCTTTCTTT CAISESAGSPAEAFF
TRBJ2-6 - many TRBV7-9 TGTGCCAGCAGCGTTAGCACAGGGTCTGGGGCCAACGTCCTGACTTTC CASSVSTGSGANVLTF
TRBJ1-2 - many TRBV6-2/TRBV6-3 TGTGCCAGCAGCGTGACAGCTAGAAACTATGGCTACACCTTC CASSVTARNYGYTF
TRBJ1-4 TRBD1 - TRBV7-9 TGTGCCAGCAGCTTAGCTCTACGACAGGGGGGAGAAAAACTGTTTTTT CASSLALRQGGEKLFF
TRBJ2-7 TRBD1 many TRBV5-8 TGTGCCAGCAGCTTGGGTGGACAGGGGAGGCACGAGCAGTACTTC CASSLGGQGRHEQYF
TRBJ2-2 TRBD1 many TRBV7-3 TGTGCCAGCAGCTTGACAGGGGGGAACACCGGGGAGCTGTTTTTT CASSLTGGNTGELFF
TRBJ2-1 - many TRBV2 TGTGCCAGCAGGCCCATCCCGGGCTACCGAAATGAGCAGTTCTTC CASRPIPGYRNEQFF
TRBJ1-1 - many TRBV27 TGTGCCAGCAGTCTCAGGGGAAGTACTGAAGCTTTCTTT CASSLRGSTEAFF
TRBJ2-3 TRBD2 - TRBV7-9 TGTGCCAGCAGCTTAAGACTAGCGGGAGGGAGCACAGATACGCAGTATTTT CASSLRLAGGSTDTQYF
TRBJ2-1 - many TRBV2 TGTGCCAGCAGTGAACTCCTTGAGGGGTTCTTC CASSELLEGFF
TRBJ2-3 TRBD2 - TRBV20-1 TGCAGTGCTAGTAGTGGAGCTAGCGGGTCCGCGGGGGATACGCAGTATTTT CSASSGASGSAGDTQYF
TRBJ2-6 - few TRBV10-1 TGCGCCAGCAGTGTCGCAACAGGGACTGGGGCCAACGTCCTGACTTTC CASSVATGTGANVLTF
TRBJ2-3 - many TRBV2 TGTGCCACCGGATATCCGGATACGCAGTATTTT CATGYPDTQYF
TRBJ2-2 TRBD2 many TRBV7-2 TGTGCCAGCAGCTCGGGACTAGCGGGAGGGCGTGGCGGGGAGCTGTTTTTT CASSSGLAGGRGGELFF
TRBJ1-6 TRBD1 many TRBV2 TGTGCCAGCAGGGTGGCGGACAGGGGTACTTCACCCCTCCACTTT CASRVADRGTSPLHF
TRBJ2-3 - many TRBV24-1 TGTGCCACCAGTGCACGGGAAGGTACGCAGTATTTT CATSAREGTQYF
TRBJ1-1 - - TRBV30 TGTGCCTGGAGTGAAAGGGGAGGGAACACTGAAGCTTTCTTT CAWSERGGNTEAFF
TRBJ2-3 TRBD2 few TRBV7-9 TGTGCCAGCAGCTCGGGACTAGCGGTTAATACGCAGTATTTT CASSSGLAVNTQYF
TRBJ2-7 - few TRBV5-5 TGTGCCAGCAGCTTGAGGACAGTATCCTACGAGCAGTACTTC CASSLRTVSYEQYF
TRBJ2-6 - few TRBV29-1 TGCAGCGTTGATCTGGACTCTGGGGCCAACGTCCTGACTTTC CSVDLDSGANVLTF
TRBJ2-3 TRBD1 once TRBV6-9 TGTGCCAGCAGTTCGACAGGGCCGGCAGATACGCAGTATTTT CASSSTGPADTQYF
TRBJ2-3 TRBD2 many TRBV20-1 TGCAGTGCCACGGGAGGTTCGGCAGATACGCAGTATTTT CSATGGSADTQYF
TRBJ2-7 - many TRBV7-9 TGTGCCAGCAGATGCCTCCCAGGGAACTCCTCCTACGAGCAGTACTTC CASRCLPGNSSYEQYF
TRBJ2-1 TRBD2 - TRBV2 TGTGCCAGCAGTGAAAGCGGGAGATACCACAATGAGCAGTTCTTC CASSESGRYHNEQFF
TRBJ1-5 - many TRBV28 TGTGCCAGCCGTATGTATGGGGGGCCCAATCAGCCCCAGCATTTT CASRMYGGPNQPQHF
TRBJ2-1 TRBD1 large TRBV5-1 TGCGCCAGCAGTCCGGAACAGGGGGCGCGGTCCAATGAGCAGTTCTTC CASSPEQGARSNEQFF
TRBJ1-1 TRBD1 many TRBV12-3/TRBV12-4 TGTGCCAGCAGTACAGGGGGCTCAGTGAACACTGAAGCTTTCTTT CASSTGGSVNTEAFF
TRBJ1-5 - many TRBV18 TGTGCCAGCTCACCAGACAGTCAGCCCCAGCATTTT CASSPDSQPQHF
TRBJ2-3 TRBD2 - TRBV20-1 TGCAGTGCTAGAGGGACTAGCGCGTACACAGATACGCAGTATTTT CSARGTSAYTDTQYF
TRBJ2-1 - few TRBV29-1 TGCAGCGTTGCGCTTCTAGCACACAATGAGCAGTTCTTC CSVALLAHNEQFF
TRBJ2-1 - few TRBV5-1 TGCGCCAGCAGCGTGGCCTCGGGCAACGGATACAATGAGCAGTTCTTC CASSVASGNGYNEQFF